The rows below give T cell receptor beta chains drawn from one sample of a study of blood T cell repertoires in COVID-19. Sequenced by immunoSEQ multiplex PCR; TCRdb stores in-frame clones only, minus some. The top ten hold over 4% of the sample, which has about 270,000 clones, about 90% seen once. Sequencing used PBMCs or T cells enriched from blood (not recorded which). The receptor set was obtained from a woman younger than 45 with acute COVID-19. Both conserved end residues are part of each CDR3. D genes are given only for firm matches. Some rows mark clone size as missing; the rest say once, few, many or name a class of expanded clone.

d_gene: .; v_gene: TRBV3-1/TRBV3-2; abundance: .; j_gene: TRBJ2-7; CDR3aa: CASSQGFNSYEQYF; CDR3nt: TGTGCCAGCAGCCAAGGCTTCAACAGCTACGAGCAGTACTTC
d_gene: .; v_gene: TRBV2; abundance: .; j_gene: TRBJ2-2; CDR3aa: CASSEAQGGLTGELFF; CDR3nt: TGTGCCAGCAGTGAAGCGCAGGGTGGGCTCACCGGGGAGCTGTTTTTT
d_gene: TRBD2; v_gene: TRBV5-1; abundance: .; j_gene: TRBJ2-7; CDR3aa: CASSSGLGSKQYF; CDR3nt: TGCGCCAGCAGCTCCGGACTAGGGAGTAAGCAGTACTTC
d_gene: TRBD1; v_gene: TRBV7-9; abundance: .; j_gene: TRBJ2-1; CDR3aa: CASSYGDRGKVETYNEQFF; CDR3nt: TGTGCCAGCAGCTACGGGGACAGGGGTAAAGTTGAAACCTACAATGAGCAGTTCTTC
d_gene: TRBD1; v_gene: TRBV7-9; abundance: .; j_gene: TRBJ2-7; CDR3aa: CASSSGQGASYEQYF; CDR3nt: TGTGCCAGCAGCTCAGGGCAGGGGGCTTCCTACGAGCAGTACTTC
d_gene: TRBD2; v_gene: TRBV6-5; abundance: .; j_gene: TRBJ2-3; CDR3aa: CASSWQGEGDTQYF; CDR3nt: TGTGCCAGCAGTTGGCAAGGGGAGGGCGATACGCAGTATTTT
d_gene: .; v_gene: TRBV28; abundance: .; j_gene: TRBJ2-1; CDR3aa: CASRTTEDYNEQFF; CDR3nt: TGTGCCAGCAGAACCACGGAGGACTACAATGAGCAGTTCTTC
d_gene: TRBD2; v_gene: TRBV28; abundance: .; j_gene: TRBJ2-3; CDR3aa: CASTISWGGKTDTQYF; CDR3nt: TGTGCCAGCACCATAAGCTGGGGAGGGAAAACAGATACGCAGTATTTT
d_gene: TRBD1; v_gene: TRBV27; abundance: .; j_gene: TRBJ1-1; CDR3aa: CASRGTGGARGTEAFF; CDR3nt: TGTGCCAGCAGGGGGACAGGGGGCGCCAGGGGGACTGAAGCTTTCTTT
d_gene: .; v_gene: TRBV5-1; abundance: .; j_gene: TRBJ2-1; CDR3aa: CASSLEQHNEQFF; CDR3nt: TGCGCCAGCAGCTTGGAACAACACAATGAGCAGTTCTTC
d_gene: TRBD2; v_gene: TRBV4-1; abundance: .; j_gene: TRBJ2-7; CDR3aa: CASSQGGGSEQYF; CDR3nt: TGCGCCAGCAGCCAGGGGGGGGGTTCCGAGCAGTACTTC
d_gene: .; v_gene: TRBV15; abundance: .; j_gene: TRBJ2-7; CDR3aa: CVLAQAPYEQYF; CDR3nt: TGTGTCCTCGCTCAAGCGCCTTACGAGCAGTACTTC
d_gene: TRBD2; v_gene: TRBV5-1; abundance: .; j_gene: TRBJ2-1; CDR3aa: CASSLNRASGYALGYNEQFF; CDR3nt: TGCGCCAGCAGCTTGAATCGGGCTAGCGGGTATGCTTTGGGGTACAATGAGCAGTTCTTC
d_gene: .; v_gene: TRBV3-1/TRBV3-2; abundance: .; j_gene: TRBJ2-2; CDR3aa: CASSQPSGELFF; CDR3nt: TGTGCCAGCAGCCAACCCAGCGGGGAGCTGTTTTTT
d_gene: TRBD1; v_gene: TRBV11-2; abundance: .; j_gene: TRBJ2-2; CDR3aa: CASSLGPGTGGTGELFF; CDR3nt: TGTGCCAGCAGCTTAGGTCCCGGGACAGGGGGTACCGGGGAGCTGTTTTTT
d_gene: .; v_gene: TRBV6-5; abundance: .; j_gene: TRBJ1-1; CDR3aa: CASSATGRTEAFF; CDR3nt: TGTGCCAGCAGCGCCACAGGGCGCACTGAAGCTTTCTTT
d_gene: TRBD2; v_gene: TRBV20-1; abundance: .; j_gene: TRBJ2-3; CDR3aa: CSASSTSGSQSNTQYF; CDR3nt: TGCAGTGCTAGTTCAACTAGCGGGTCCCAATCAAATACGCAGTATTTT
d_gene: TRBD2; v_gene: TRBV28; abundance: .; j_gene: TRBJ2-7; CDR3aa: CASSPVAGVRDEQYF; CDR3nt: TGTGCCAGCAGTCCGGTAGCGGGAGTTCGCGACGAGCAGTACTTC
d_gene: .; v_gene: TRBV9; abundance: .; j_gene: TRBJ1-1; CDR3aa: CASSVQEAAEAFF; CDR3nt: TGTGCCAGCAGCGTTCAAGAGGCTGCTGAAGCTTTCTTT
d_gene: TRBD1; v_gene: TRBV7-9; abundance: once; j_gene: TRBJ2-5; CDR3aa: CASSSGQGASETQYF; CDR3nt: TGTGCCAGCAGCTCGGGACAGGGGGCTAGCGAGACCCAGTACTTC
d_gene: TRBD1; v_gene: TRBV27; abundance: .; j_gene: TRBJ1-1; CDR3aa: CASSWDRGSTEAFF; CDR3nt: TGTGCCAGCAGCTGGGACAGGGGGTCCACTGAAGCTTTCTTT
d_gene: .; v_gene: TRBV28; abundance: .; j_gene: TRBJ1-4; CDR3aa: CASSFGLQLFF; CDR3nt: TGTGCCAGCAGTTTTGGCCTGCAACTGTTTTTT
d_gene: .; v_gene: TRBV28; abundance: .; j_gene: TRBJ1-1; CDR3aa: CASSITRGMNTEAFF; CDR3nt: TGTGCCAGCAGTATCACCAGGGGTATGAACACTGAAGCTTTCTTT
d_gene: .; v_gene: TRBV9; abundance: .; j_gene: TRBJ1-1; CDR3aa: CASSPQGDTEAFF; CDR3nt: TGTGCCAGCAGCCCCCAAGGGGACACTGAAGCTTTCTTT
d_gene: .; v_gene: TRBV28; abundance: once; j_gene: TRBJ1-1; CDR3aa: CASSLQGSNTEAFF; CDR3nt: TGTGCCAGCAGTTTACAGGGCAGCAACACTGAAGCTTTCTTT
d_gene: .; v_gene: TRBV6-4; abundance: .; j_gene: TRBJ2-1; CDR3aa: CASSDWGISSYNEQFF; CDR3nt: TGTGCCAGCAGTGACTGGGGCATTAGCTCCTACAATGAGCAGTTCTTC
d_gene: .; v_gene: TRBV7-9; abundance: once; j_gene: TRBJ1-6; CDR3aa: CASSQTGNNSPLHF; CDR3nt: TGTGCCAGCAGCCAAACGGGGAATAATTCACCCCTCCACTTT
d_gene: .; v_gene: TRBV5-8; abundance: .; j_gene: TRBJ2-3; CDR3aa: CASSLVTGLGTDTQYF; CDR3nt: TGTGCCAGCAGCTTGGTCACAGGGTTGGGCACAGATACGCAGTATTTT
d_gene: .; v_gene: TRBV25-1; abundance: .; j_gene: TRBJ1-2; CDR3aa: CASSDRGTSLYGYTF; CDR3nt: TGTGCCAGCAGTGATAGGGGGACGTCTCTCTATGGCTACACCTTC
d_gene: .; v_gene: TRBV30; abundance: .; j_gene: TRBJ2-2; CDR3aa: CARRVGGTGELFF; CDR3nt: TGTGCGCGGCGCGTAGGGGGCACCGGGGAGCTGTTTTTT
d_gene: TRBD2; v_gene: TRBV4-1; abundance: .; j_gene: TRBJ2-1; CDR3aa: CASSQETSGINNEQFF; CDR3nt: TGCGCCAGCAGCCAGGAGACTAGCGGGATAAACAATGAGCAGTTCTTC
d_gene: TRBD1; v_gene: TRBV7-9; abundance: .; j_gene: TRBJ2-7; CDR3aa: CASSVGTGASYEQYF; CDR3nt: TGTGCCAGCAGCGTCGGGACAGGTGCCTCCTACGAGCAGTACTTC